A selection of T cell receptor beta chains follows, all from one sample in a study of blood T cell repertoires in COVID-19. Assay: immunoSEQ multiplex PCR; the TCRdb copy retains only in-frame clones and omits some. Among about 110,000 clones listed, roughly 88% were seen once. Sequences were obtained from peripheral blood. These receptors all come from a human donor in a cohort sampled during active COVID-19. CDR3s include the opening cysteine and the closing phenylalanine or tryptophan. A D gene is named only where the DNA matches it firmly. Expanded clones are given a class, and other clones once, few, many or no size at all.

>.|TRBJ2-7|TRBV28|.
TGTGCCAGCACCCAAGGTAGCGCGGAGCAGTACTTC
CASTQGSAEQYF
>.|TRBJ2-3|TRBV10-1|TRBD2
TGCGCCAGCAGTGAATACCCTAGCGGGAGGCCGTCAGATACGCAGTATTTT
CASSEYPSGRPSDTQYF
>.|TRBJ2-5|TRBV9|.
TGTGCCAGCAGCGCGGGACTTAGGGGAGAGACCCAGTACTTC
CASSAGLRGETQYF
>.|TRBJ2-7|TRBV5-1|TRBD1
TGCGCCAGCAGCCGGGACAGCTTTTACGAGCAGTACTTC
CASSRDSFYEQYF
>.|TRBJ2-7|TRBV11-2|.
TGTGCCAGCCAAGCAGCCCGGGGGTCGTCCTACGAGCAGTACTTC
CASQAARGSSYEQYF
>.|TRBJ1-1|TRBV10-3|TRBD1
TGTGCCATCAGCCCGGGACAGGGCATGAACACTGAAGCTTTCTTT
CAISPGQGMNTEAFF
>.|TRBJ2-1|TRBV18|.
TGTGCCAGCTCACTTGACAGTCCGGTTAATGAGCAGTTCTTC
CASSLDSPVNEQFF
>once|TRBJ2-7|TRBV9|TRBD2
TGTGCCAGCAGCCCCCCCGCGGGACTACTCCACGAGCAGTACTTC
CASSPPAGLLHEQYF
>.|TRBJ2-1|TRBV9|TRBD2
TGTGCCAGCAGCTCCCACGGGACTAGCGGGAGTCCCTCCTACAATGAGCAGTTCTTC
CASSSHGTSGSPSYNEQFF
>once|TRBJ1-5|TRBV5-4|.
TGTGCCAGCAGCAGGGACGGGGGGAATCAGCCCCAGCATTTT
CASSRDGGNQPQHF
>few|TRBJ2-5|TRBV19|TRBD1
TGTGCCAGTAGGGGTCCGGGACAGGGAAGGGCCCAGCGGGAAGAGACCCAGTACTTC
CASRGPGQGRAQREETQYF
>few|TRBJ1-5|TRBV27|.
TGTGCCAGCAGTTCCGGGTGGCTTAATCAGCCCCAGCATTTT
CASSSGWLNQPQHF
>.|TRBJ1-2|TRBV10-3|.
TGTGCCATCAGTGAAGGGGTTGGGGCTAACTATGGCTACACCTTC
CAISEGVGANYGYTF
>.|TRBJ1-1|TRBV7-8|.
TGTGCCAGCAGCTTAGCTCCGGACAGGAACACTGAAGCTTTCTTT
CASSLAPDRNTEAFF
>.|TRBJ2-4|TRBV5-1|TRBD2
TGCGCCAGCAGCCCTTTTAGGACTAGCGGGGTCCTCAAAAACATTCAGTACTTC
CASSPFRTSGVLKNIQYF
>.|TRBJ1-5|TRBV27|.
TGTGCCAGCAGTAGACAGACGAATCAGCCCCAGCATTTT
CASSRQTNQPQHF
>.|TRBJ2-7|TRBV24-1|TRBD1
TGTGCCAGGCGGGACAGGGGATTCCCTCTCTCCTACGAGCAGTACTTC
CARRDRGFPLSYEQYF
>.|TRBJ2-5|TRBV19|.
TGTGCCAGTAGTTCATCCCGCCAAATGAGGGAGACCCAGTACTTC
CASSSSRQMRETQYF
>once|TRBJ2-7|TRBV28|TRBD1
TGTGCCAGCAGCCCGGGACAGGCGTACTCCTACGAGCAGTACTTC
CASSPGQAYSYEQYF
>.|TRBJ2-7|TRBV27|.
TGTGCCAGCAGTTTTCAGGGGAGCGAGCAGTACTTC
CASSFQGSEQYF
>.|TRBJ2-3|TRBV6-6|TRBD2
TGTGCCAGCAGTTACGAGGCGGGAGGGTTAGATACGCAGTATTTT
CASSYEAGGLDTQYF
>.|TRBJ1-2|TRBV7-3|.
TGTGCCAGCAGCTTAACCTGGCAGGGCTATGGCTACACCTTC
CASSLTWQGYGYTF
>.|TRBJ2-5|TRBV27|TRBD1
TGTGCCAGCAGTGGGAGACAGGGAAGGAGGGAGACCCAGTACTTC
CASSGRQGRRETQYF
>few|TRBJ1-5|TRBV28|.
TGTGCCAGCAGGGAGAGAGGTTTACTTAGTCAGCCCCAGCATTTT
CASRERGLLSQPQHF
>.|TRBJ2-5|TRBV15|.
TGTGCCACCAGCAGAGCGACTGCCGTCCAAGAGACCCAGTACTTC
CATSRATAVQETQYF
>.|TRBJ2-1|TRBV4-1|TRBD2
TGCGCCAGCAGCCAAGAGGGTGGAGCGGGAGTACCCTACAATGAGCAGTTCTTC
CASSQEGGAGVPYNEQFF
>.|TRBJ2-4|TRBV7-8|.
TGTGCCAGCAGCCGGGGGTCAGGGATCATTCAGTACTTC
CASSRGSGIIQYF